The 2 T cell receptor beta chains in this list originate from one sample, sequenced in a study of control samples from healthy donors and cancer patients. This table comes from immunoSEQ multiplex PCR, and its TCRdb copy is limited to in-frame clones, with some not included. Here the sample spans 110,000 or so clones, almost 85% being singletons. Sequenced sample: blood. The source is a man aged 18 to 30 in good health.

This clone was observed once. The chain carries TRBV4-2 and TRBJ2-1; TRBD2 agrees at 10 bases. Germline V lookup: CDR1 LGHNA, CDR2 YNFKEQ. The CDR3 covers 16 residues. J gave up 6 bases and V 0 bases, and 5 bases lay outside the gene matches. CDR3: CASSQDTSGAFNEQFF. DNA for the CDR3: TGTGCCAGCAGCCAAGATACTAGCGGGGCCTTCAATGAGCAGTTCTTC.

The chain carries TRBV21-1 and TRBJ2-3; TRBD1 was called by the table and not checked on the DNA. TRBV21-1 is tagged as a pseudogene. CDR3 length: 10 amino acids. CDR3 loop: CASRGKTQYF. The DNA for the CDR3 is TGTGCCAGCAGGGGCAAAACGCAGTATTTT.